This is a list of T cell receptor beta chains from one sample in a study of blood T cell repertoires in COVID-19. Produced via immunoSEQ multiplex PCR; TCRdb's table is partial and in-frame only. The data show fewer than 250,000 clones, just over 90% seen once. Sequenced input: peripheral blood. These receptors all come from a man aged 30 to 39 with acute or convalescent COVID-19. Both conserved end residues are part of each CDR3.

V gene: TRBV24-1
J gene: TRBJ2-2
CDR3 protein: CATSNQANTGELFF

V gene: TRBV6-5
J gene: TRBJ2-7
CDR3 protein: CASSPGPYEQYF

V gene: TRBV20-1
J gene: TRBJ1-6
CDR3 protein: CSASKGRGSYNSPLHF

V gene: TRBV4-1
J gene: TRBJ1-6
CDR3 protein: CASGQGSSYNSPLHF

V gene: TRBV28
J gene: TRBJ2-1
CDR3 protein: CATWTAPNEQFF

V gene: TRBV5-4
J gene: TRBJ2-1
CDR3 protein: CASSLLDRGSYNEQFF

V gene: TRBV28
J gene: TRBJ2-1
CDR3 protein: CASSGGAGGPGNEQFF

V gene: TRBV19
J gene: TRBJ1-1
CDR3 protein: CASSIGLTLNTEAFF

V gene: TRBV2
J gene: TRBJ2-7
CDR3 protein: CASSADRGEQYF

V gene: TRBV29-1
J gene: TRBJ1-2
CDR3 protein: CSVDSVGGGLVKGYTF

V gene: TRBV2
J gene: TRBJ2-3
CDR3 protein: CASRMTTSQITDTQYF

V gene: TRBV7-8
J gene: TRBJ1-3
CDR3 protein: CASSRDISSGNTIYF

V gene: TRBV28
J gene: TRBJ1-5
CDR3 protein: CASSFRGQGGGQPQHF

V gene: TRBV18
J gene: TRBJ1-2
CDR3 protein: CASSQTGVDYGYTF

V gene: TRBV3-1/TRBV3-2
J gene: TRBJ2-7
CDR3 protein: CASSRMTGSSYEQYF

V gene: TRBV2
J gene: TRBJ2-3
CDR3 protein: CASSLTTGTDTQYF

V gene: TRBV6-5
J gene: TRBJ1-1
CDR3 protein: CASSITGLMNTEAFF

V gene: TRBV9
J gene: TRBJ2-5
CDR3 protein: CASSKAGGPPRQETQYF

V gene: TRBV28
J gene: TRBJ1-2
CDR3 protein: CATTTVTYGYTF

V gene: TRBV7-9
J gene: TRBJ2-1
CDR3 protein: CASSLGASGSNEQFF

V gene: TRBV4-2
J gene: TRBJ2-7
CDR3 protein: CASSQARSEQYF

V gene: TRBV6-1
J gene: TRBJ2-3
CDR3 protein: CASSEDRGLGDTQYF

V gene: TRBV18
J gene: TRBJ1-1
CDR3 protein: CASSREGQGNTEAFF

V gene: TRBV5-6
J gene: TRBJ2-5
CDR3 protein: CASSLSGRATETQYF

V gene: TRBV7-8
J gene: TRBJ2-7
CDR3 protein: CASRSPGGSYEQYF

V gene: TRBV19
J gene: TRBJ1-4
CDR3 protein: CASSPRGGEKLFF

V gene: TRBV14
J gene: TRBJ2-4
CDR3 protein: CASSQAVEKNIQYF

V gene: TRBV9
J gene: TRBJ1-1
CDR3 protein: CASSGGPGRNTEAFF

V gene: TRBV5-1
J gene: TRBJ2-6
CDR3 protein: CASSLEALGANVLTF

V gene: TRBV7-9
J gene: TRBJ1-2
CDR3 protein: CASSLIVDGGGYTF

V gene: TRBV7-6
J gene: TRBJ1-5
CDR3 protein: CASSLGAGEGQPQHF

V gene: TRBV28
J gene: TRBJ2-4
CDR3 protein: CASSVENRGIQYF

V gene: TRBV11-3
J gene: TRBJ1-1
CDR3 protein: CASSPSSGRRTEAFF

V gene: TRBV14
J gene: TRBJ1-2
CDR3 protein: CASSQTRGYGYTF

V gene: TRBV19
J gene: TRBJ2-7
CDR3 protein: CASRLAGTGWNEQYF

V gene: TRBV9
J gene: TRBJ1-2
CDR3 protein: CASSVEAEYGYTF

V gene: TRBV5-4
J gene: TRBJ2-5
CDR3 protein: CASSPTTKETQYF

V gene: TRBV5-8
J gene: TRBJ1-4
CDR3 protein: CASSAPGTENEKLFF

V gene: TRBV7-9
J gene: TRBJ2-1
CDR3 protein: CASSQQGPPVDEQFF

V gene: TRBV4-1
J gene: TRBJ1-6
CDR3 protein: CASSQERAGAYNSPLHF

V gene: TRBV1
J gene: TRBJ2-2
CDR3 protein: CTSGRGSPNTGELFF

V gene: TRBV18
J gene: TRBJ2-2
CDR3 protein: CASSAGTGVNTGELFF

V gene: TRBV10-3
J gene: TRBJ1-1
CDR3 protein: CAISDREEAFF

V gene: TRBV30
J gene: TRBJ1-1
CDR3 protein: CAWSASRRLNTEAFF

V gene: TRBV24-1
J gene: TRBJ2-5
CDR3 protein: CATSTVGRGGLETQYF